This T cell receptor beta chain is from a study of cytomegalovirus exposure and HLA in healthy donors. Findings and caveats of the study: Many donors carried some public TCRs, although rarity characterized most TCR sequences.

A remark on this clone: Its antigen is as yet unknown.

The PCR employed 60 Vbeta primers together with 13 Jbeta primers. TCRdb keeps only in-frame clones here, not all; method: immunoSEQ multiplex PCR. The sample has under 200,000 clones, around 79% seen once. The V end was cut by 7 bases, the J end by 0 bases, with 25 bases between. CDR1 and CDR2 (germline): SGHAT, FQNNGV. The CDR3 is made up of 19 amino acids. Although they were nominally healthy when sampled, donors likely had unrecorded immune exposures. The V call is TRBV11-2, the J call TRBJ1-5; D perhaps matches TRBD1 (6 bases). Sequenced sample: PBMCs. This TCR was sampled from a male donor in good health and CMV-seropositive. The CDR3 nucleotides read TGTGCCAGCATCCAAACCCAGGGGAAGGGATCCTATAGCAATCAGCCCCAGCATTTT. Translated, it gives CASIQTQGKGSYSNQPQHF.